This T cell receptor (beta chain) derives from a study of a mutant IDH1 vaccine in newly diagnosed glioma. Study details: Treated patients showed a male proportion of around 62%, a female proportion of around 38%, and a mean age of around 40 years. It was radiotherapy, temozolomide, or both that patients received previously, with most receiving both.

Germline CDR1 is DFQATT and CDR2 is SNEGSKA (reference sequence). CDR3 length: 10 residues. The V and J ends lost 5 bases and 7 bases respectively, with 8 bases between them. This table comes from immunoSEQ multiplex PCR, and its TCRdb copy is limited to in-frame clones, with some not included. The table records tens of thousands of clones, roughly 78% of them present only once. Documented time point: baseline, week 1 (first vaccination visit). Noted treatment: pre-vaccination baseline after standard-of-care therapy. The sample was PBMCs, taken from a glioma patient treated with radiotherapy, temozolomide or both. The sequence was obtained from a man aged 50 to 60 with glioma. The J gene is TRBJ1-1, the V gene TRBV20-1; D is perhaps TRBD1 (6 bases). CDR3 bases: TGCAGTGCTCGAGGGGGTGAAGCTTTCTTT. This gives the protein CSARGGEAFF.